This T cell receptor (beta chain) is drawn from a study of radiotherapy plus CTLA-4 blockade in lung cancer. Findings and caveats of the study: How blood T cell clones changed early, along with interferon-beta, reportedly forecast response best. Tumor-origin TCR clones grew in blood after radiotherapy plus ipilimumab.

Method: immunoSEQ multiplex PCR; TCRdb's copy keeps in-frame clones and lacks some. The sample lists fewer than 95,000 clones, roughly 85% occurring once. Focal radiation plus CTLA-4 blockade with ipilimumab was administered to patients who had chemo-refractory metastatic non-small-cell lung cancer. This clone occurred once. Antigen unknown. The source material was peripheral blood, sampled from a patient treated with radiotherapy plus ipilimumab. The TCR was taken from a human donor with non-small cell lung cancer who had stable disease on radiotherapy plus ipilimumab.

The CDR3 DNA is TGTGCTAGTGGTAGCCGGACTAGCGGGAGAGCGAACACCGGGGAGCTGTTTTTT. Its protein product is CASGSRTSGRANTGELFF. The chain links TRBV12-5 to TRBJ2-2, with 13 bases lining up with TRBD2. The length of the CDR3 is 18 residues. The germline V gene encodes CDR1 LGHNT and CDR2 FRNRAP. The V segment lost 5 bases and the J segment 0 bases; nucleotides outside the gene matches: 6.